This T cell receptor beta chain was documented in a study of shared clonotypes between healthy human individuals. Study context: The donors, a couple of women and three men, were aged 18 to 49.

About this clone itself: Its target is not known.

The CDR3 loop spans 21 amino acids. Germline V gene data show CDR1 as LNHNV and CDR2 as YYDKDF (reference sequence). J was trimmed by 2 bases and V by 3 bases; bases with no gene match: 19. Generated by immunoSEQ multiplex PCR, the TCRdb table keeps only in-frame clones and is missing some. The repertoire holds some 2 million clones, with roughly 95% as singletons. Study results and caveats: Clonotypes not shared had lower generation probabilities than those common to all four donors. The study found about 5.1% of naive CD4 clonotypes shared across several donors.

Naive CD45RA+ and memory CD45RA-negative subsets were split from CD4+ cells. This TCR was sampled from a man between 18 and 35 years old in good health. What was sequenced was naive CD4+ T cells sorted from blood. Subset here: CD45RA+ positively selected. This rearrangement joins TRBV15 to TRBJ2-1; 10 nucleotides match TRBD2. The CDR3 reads CATSRRSSGSYQSGAYNEQFF. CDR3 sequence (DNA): TGTGCCACCAGCAGGAGATCTAGCGGGAGCTACCAAAGCGGGGCCTACAATGAGCAGTTCTTC.